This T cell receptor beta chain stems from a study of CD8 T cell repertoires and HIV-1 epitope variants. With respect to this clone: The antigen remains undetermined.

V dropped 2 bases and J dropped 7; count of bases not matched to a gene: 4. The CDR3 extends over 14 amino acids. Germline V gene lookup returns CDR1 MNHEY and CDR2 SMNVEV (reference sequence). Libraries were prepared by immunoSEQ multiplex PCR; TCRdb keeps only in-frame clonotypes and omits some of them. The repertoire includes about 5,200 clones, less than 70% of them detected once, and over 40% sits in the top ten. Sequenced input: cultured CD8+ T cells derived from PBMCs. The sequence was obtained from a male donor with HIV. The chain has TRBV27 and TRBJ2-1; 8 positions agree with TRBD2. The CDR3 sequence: CASSLMAGGNEQFF. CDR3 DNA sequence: TGTGCCAGCAGTTTAATGGCGGGGGGTAATGAGCAGTTCTTC.